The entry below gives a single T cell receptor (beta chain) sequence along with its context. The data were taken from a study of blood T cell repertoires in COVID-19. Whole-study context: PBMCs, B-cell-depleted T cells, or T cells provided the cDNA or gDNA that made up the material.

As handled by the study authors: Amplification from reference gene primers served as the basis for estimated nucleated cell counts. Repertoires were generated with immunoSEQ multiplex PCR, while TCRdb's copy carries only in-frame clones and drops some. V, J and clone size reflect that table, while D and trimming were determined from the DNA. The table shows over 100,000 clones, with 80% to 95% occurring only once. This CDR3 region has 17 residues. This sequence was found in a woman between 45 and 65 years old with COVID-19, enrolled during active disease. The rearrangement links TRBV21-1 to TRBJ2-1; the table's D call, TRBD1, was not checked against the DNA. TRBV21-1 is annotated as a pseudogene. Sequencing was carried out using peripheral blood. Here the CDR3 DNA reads TGTGCCAGCAGCAAAGCGTGGGTCGGGACAGACTACAATGAGCAGTTCTTC. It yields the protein CASSKAWVGTDYNEQFF.